This T cell receptor (beta chain) was sequenced for a study of T cells after yellow fever vaccination. This clonotype was seen only a few times. V lost 4 bases, J lost 6 bases, and 18 bases lay in between. This CDR3 region has 15 residues. The germline V gene has CDR1 LGHDT and CDR2 YNNKEL (reference sequence). TCRdb redid the calling of the 5' RACE reads with MiXCR, one entry per CDR3 protein. Counted here are about 500,000 distinct CDR3 sequences, about a sixth occurring once; the ten biggest clones make up 15% to 20%. This clonotype was sampled from a man between 18 and 35 years old who received the YFV17D yellow fever vaccine. The chain recombines TRBV3-1 with TRBJ1-2, with D perhaps TRBD1 (6 bases). The sequencing used PBMCs, collected around 5 days after the first yellow fever vaccination. CDR3 bases: TGTGCCAGCAGCCCTCAGGGGACGGGAAGGAATGGCTACACCTTC. Translation: CASSPQGTGRNGYTF.